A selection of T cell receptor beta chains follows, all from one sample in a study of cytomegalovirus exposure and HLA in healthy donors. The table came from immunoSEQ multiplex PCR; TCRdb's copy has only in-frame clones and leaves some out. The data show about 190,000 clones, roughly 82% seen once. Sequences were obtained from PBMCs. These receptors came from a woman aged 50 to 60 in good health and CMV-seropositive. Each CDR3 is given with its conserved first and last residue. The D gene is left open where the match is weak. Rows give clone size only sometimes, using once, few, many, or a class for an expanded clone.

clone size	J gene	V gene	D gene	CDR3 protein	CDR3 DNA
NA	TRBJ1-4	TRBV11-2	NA	CASSLESNEKLFF	TGTGCCAGCAGCTTGGAGTCTAATGAAAAACTGTTTTTT
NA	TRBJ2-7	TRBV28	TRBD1	CASRTGAYEQYF	TGTGCCAGTAGGACAGGAGCCTACGAGCAGTACTTC
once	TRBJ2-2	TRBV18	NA	CASSPRVTGELFF	TGTGCCAGCTCACCGAGGGTTACCGGGGAGCTGTTTTTT
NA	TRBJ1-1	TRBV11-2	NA	CASITSRGTEAFF	TGTGCCAGCATCACTAGTCGGGGCACTGAAGCTTTCTTT
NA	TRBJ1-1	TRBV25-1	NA	CASRGLGEAFF	TGTGCCAGCAGGGGGCTGGGTGAAGCTTTCTTT
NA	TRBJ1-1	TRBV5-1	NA	CASSLERQENTEAFF	TGCGCCAGCAGCTTGGAAAGACAGGAGAACACTGAAGCTTTCTTT
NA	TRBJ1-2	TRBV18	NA	CASSPEGRDGYTF	TGTGCCAGCTCACCAGAGGGTAGGGATGGCTACACCTTC
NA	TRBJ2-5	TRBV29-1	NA	CSVVGLLLETQYF	TGCAGCGTTGTGGGCCTATTGTTGGAGACCCAGTACTTC
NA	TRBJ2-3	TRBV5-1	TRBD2	CASSSGVTSGVTDTQYF	TGCGCCAGCAGCTCCGGGGTGACTAGCGGGGTAACAGATACGCAGTATTTT
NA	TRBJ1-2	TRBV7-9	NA	CASSLPGNYGYTF	TGTGCCAGCAGCTTACCGGGGAACTATGGCTACACCTTC
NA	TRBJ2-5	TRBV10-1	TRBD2	CASSEGLAGTKETQYF	TGCGCCAGCAGTGAAGGACTAGCGGGGACCAAAGAGACCCAGTACTTC
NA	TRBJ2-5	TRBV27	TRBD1	CASSRDRGYETQYF	TGTGCCAGCAGTAGGGACAGGGGTTATGAGACCCAGTACTTC
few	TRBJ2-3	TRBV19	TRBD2	CASSGRVGGVSTDTQYF	TGTGCCAGTAGTGGGAGGGTCGGGGGGGTAAGCACAGATACGCAGTATTTT
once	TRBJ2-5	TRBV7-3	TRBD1	CASSTRQGETQYF	TGTGCCAGCAGCACTCGACAGGGGGAGACCCAGTACTTC
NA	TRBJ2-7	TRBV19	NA	CATSMRVSYEQYF	TGTGCCACCTCAATGAGGGTTTCCTACGAGCAGTACTTC